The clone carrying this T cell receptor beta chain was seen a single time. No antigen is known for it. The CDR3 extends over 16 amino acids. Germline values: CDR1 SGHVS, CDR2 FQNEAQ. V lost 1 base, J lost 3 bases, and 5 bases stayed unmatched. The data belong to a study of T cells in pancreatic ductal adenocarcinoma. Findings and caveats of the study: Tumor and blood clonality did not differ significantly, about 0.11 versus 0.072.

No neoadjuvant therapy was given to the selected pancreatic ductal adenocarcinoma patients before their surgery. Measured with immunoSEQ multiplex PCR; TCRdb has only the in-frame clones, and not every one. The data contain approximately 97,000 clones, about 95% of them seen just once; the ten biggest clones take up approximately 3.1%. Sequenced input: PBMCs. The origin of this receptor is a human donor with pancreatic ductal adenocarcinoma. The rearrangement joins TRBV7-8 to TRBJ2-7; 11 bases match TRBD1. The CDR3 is CASSLGDRGISYEQYF. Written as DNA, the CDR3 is TGTGCCAGCAGCTTAGGGGACAGGGGGATAAGCTACGAGCAGTACTTC.